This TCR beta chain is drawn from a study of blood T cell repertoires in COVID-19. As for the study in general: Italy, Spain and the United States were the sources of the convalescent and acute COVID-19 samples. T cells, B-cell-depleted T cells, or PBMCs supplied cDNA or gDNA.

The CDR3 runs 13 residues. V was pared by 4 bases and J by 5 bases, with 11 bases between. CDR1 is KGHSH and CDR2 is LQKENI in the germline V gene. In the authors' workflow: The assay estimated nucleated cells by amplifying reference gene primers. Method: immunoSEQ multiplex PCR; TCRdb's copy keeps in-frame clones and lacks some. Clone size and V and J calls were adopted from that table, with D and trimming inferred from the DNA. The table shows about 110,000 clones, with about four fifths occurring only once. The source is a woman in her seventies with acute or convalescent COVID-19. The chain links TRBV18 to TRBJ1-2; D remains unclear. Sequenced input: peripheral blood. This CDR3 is CASSRLEGYGYTF. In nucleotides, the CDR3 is TGTGCCAGCTCACGGTTGGAGGGATATGGCTACACCTTC.